This paragraph covers one T cell receptor (beta chain) sequence. Its antigen remains undetermined. No clone much larger than this one lies a single base away; base qualities are absent. This specimen comes from a study of blood T cell repertoires in COVID-19 (dated by TCRdb to the early 2020s). Study-level background: Samples from collaborators originated in the United States, Italy and Spain and spanned both the acute and convalescent phases of COVID-19. The dataset comprised deeply sampled blood TCRbeta repertoires from subjects exposed to, actively infected with, or recovered from COVID-19. The repertoires were released in a freely available public database meant as a resource for research on the immune response to SARS-CoV-2. Samples were obtained from the ongoing ImmuneRACE study (first 160 participants) and from 1,200 or so subjects provided by 6 global collaborators. The material from the prospective study consisted of cDNA or gDNA derived from T cells, B-cell-depleted T cells, or PBMCs. Where available, HLA class I and class II types were obtained from metadata supplied by the sample provider rather than from assay-based typing. Sample metadata almost always included a de-identified subject ID, COVID-19 status, age in years and sex.

There are 16 amino acids in the CDR3, from cysteine to phenylalanine inclusive. Only the CDR3 part of the read is kept: 48 bases, read in frame from the first base. Taken from the germline V gene (reference sequence), the CDR1 and CDR2 loops are SGHAT and FQDESV. Relative to germline, V is missing 1 base and J is missing 5 bases, with 8 bases of the junction outside any gene match. General conclusions and limits of the study: The quantity of clinical and demographic metadata differed by source and by participant and was supplied without curation.

TCRbeta CDR3 regions were amplified from genomic DNA by means of the immunoSEQ Assay, a bias-controlled multiplex PCR. Regarding the original processing steps: The number of nucleated cells in each sample was estimated from the amplification of reference gene primers within the assay. To quantify the absolute abundance of each unique TCRbeta CDR3 rearrangement, sequence reads were collapsed and filtered. For each sample, productive Simpson clonality was calculated by taking the square root of Simpson's diversity index across productive rearrangements. TCRdb holds this immuneACCESS table with in-frame rearrangements only. Some clones are missing; in checked studies, unresolved V genes explain under half, and the rest has no known cause. The V and J calls and clone size come from that table; D and trimming were worked out from the DNA. The sample records about 120,000 clones, 70% to 90% of which are singletons. Of the sample, about 5% is held by the ten largest clones.

Collaborating institutions collected whole blood in K2EDTA tubes following their own protocols. For TCRbeta analysis, collaborators shipped samples in one of three forms: frozen whole blood, isolated PBMCs, or DNA extracted from either of those sample types. Input material: peripheral blood. The sequence joins TRBV11-1 to TRBJ2-1; 7 junctional bases match TRBD1. This TCR was recovered from a human donor in a cohort sampled during active COVID-19. The CDR3 protein is CASSLEGTAQHNEQFF. The sequence in DNA is TGTGCCAGCAGCTTAGAGGGGACAGCACAGCACAATGAGCAGTTCTTC.